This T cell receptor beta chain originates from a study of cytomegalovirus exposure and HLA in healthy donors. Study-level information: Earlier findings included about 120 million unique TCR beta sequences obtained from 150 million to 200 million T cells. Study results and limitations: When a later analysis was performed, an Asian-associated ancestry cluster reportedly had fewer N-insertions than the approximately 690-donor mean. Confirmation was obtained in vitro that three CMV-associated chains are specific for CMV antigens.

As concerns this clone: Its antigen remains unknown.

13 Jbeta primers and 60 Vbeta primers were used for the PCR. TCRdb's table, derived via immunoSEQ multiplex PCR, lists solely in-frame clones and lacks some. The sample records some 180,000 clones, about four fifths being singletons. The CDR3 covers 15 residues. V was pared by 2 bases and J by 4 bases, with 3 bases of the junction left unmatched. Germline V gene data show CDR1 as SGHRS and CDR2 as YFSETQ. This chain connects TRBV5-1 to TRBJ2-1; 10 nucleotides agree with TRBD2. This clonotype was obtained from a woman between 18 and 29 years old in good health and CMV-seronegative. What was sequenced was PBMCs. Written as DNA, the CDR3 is TGCGCCAGCAGCTTAGCGGGAGGGGTGTACAATGAGCAGTTCTTC. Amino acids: CASSLAGGVYNEQFF.